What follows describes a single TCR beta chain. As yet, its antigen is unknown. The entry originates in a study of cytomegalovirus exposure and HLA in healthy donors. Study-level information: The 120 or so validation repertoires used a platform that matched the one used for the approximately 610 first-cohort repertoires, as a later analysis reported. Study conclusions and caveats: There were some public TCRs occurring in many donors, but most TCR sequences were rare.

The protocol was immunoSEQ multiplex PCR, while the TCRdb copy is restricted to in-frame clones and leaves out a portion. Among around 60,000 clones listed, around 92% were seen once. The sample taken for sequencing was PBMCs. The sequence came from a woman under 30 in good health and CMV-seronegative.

The CDR3 loop is CASSRRQGENEQFF. CDR3 coding DNA: TGTGCCAGCAGTCGTAGACAGGGGGAGAATGAGCAGTTCTTC. The V call is TRBV27, the J call TRBJ2-1; 9 bases agree with TRBD1. V lost 5 bases to trimming and J lost 7 bases; unmatched junction nucleotides: 6. CDR1 is MNHEY and CDR2 is SMNVEV in the germline V gene (reference sequence). There are 14 residues in the CDR3.